A single sample is the source of the 27 T cell receptor beta chains below, sequenced in a study of cytomegalovirus exposure and HLA in healthy donors. Both 60 Vbeta primers and 13 Jbeta primers went into the PCR. Data came from immunoSEQ multiplex PCR; TCRdb stores just in-frame clones and leaves some out. The sample shows under 200,000 clones, around 74% of them seen only once. The sequencing input was PBMCs. The receptor set was obtained from a man aged 18 to 30 in good health and CMV-seronegative.

J is TRBJ2-3 and V is TRBV9, with 11 bases fitting TRBD2. V lost 0 bases to trimming and J lost 0 bases; unmatched junction nucleotides: 6. CDR1 is SGDLS, CDR2 YYNGEE, per germline. The CDR3 covers 18 residues. CDR3 in amino acids: CASSVVGTSGTSTDTQYF. CDR3 DNA sequence: TGTGCCAGCAGCGTAGTCGGGACTAGCGGTACTAGCACAGATACGCAGTATTTT.

In this sample, this clone turned up a few times. The CDR3 is CASRALVLAAADTQYF. CDR3 nucleotides: TGTGCCAGCAGGGCCTTAGTTCTAGCGGCGGCAGATACGCAGTATTTT. This chain connects TRBV2 to TRBJ2-3; TRBD2 matches 7 bases. CDR3 size: 16 residues. Germline lookup yields CDR1 SNHLY and CDR2 FYNNEI. The ends lost 6 bases at V and 4 bases at J; junction bases unmatched: 13.

The sample holds a few counts of this clone. The chain has TRBV19 and TRBJ1-4, with D possibly TRBD1 on 5 matching bases. Looked up from germline, CDR1 is LNHDA and CDR2 is SQIVND (reference sequence). V lost 7 bases and J 8 bases, leaving 17 bases between the germline ends. The CDR3 runs 14 residues. In nucleotides, the CDR3 is TGTGCCAGTACGCAAGGGCCGGCAGGGGAAAAACTGTTTTTT. Its translation: CASTQGPAGEKLFF. Complete variable domain (other parts from reference TRBV19 and TRBJ1-4): DGGITQSPKYLFRKEGQNVTLSCEQNLNHDAMYWYRQDPGQGLRLIYYSQIVNDFQKGDIAEGYSVSREKKESFPLTVTSAQKNPTAFYLCASTQGPAGEKLFFGSGTQLSVL.

V is TRBV18 and J is TRBJ2-1; 10 bases are a match to TRBD2. Germline CDR1 reads KGHSH; CDR2 reads LQKENI. After removal of 4 bases from V and 4 bases from J, the junction contained 10 bases not matched to a gene. The CDR3 is 17 amino acids. The DNA of the CDR3 is TGTGCCAGCTCACTCCTTCACCTAGCGGGAGTTTACAATGAGCAGTTCTTC. Residues: CASSLLHLAGVYNEQFF. Full variable domain (remainder filled in from reference TRBV18 and TRBJ2-1): NAGVMQNPRHLVRRRGQEARLRCSPMKGHSHVYWYRQLPEEGLKFMVYLQKENIIDESGMPKERFSAEFPKEGPSILRIQQVVRGDSAAYFCASSLLHLAGVYNEQFFGPGTRLTVL.

The rearrangement joins TRBV4-1 to TRBJ2-2; D remains unclear. Germline assignment: CDR1 MGHRA and CDR2 YSYEKL. Deletions cut 0 bases from V and 1 base from J, with 12 bases between. This CDR3 region has 17 residues. The chain's CDR3 is CASSQDVEEGNTGELFF. The CDR3 coding sequence is TGCGCCAGCAGCCAAGACGTCGAGGAAGGGAACACCGGGGAGCTGTTTTTT.

This chain connects TRBV5-1 to TRBJ2-5; 10 bases agree with TRBD2. Per germline, CDR1 SGHRS and CDR2 YFSETQ. CDR3 length: 17 amino acids. The V gene end was trimmed by 0 bases and the J gene end by 5 bases; junction bases not matched to a gene: 10. The CDR3 sequence is CASSLGTSGALGETQYF. CDR3 sequence (DNA): TGCGCCAGCAGCTTGGGGACTAGCGGCGCCCTTGGGGAGACCCAGTACTTC.

Concerning this clone: Other DNA sequences in this sample translate to the same CDR3. The V gene is TRBV18, the J gene TRBJ1-4; D perhaps matches TRBD1 (5 bases). This CDR3 comprises 16 residues. Germline V gene sequence: CDR1 KGHSH, CDR2 LQKENI. V was cut by 0 bases and J by 3 bases, with 11 bases left in between. CDR3 sequence (DNA): TGTGCCAGCTCACCACCCCTAGGACAACCTAATGAAAAACTGTTTTTT. Amino acid sequence: CASSPPLGQPNEKLFF.

The chain combines TRBV19 with TRBJ1-2, with TRBD1 as a possible D gene (6 bases). Trimming left V 3 bases short and J 8 bases short, with 16 bases between. The CDR3 consists of 14 residues. In germline, CDR1 is LNHDA, CDR2 SQIVND (reference sequence). CDR3 nucleotide sequence: TGTGCCAGTAGTATCCCTGACAGGTCGGGCGGCTACACCTTC. This gives the protein CASSIPDRSGGYTF.

This clone was seen a handful of times. This sequence joins TRBV4-3 and TRBJ2-1, with 8 bases identical to TRBD2. This CDR3 region has 16 residues. CDR1 and CDR2 from the germline V gene are LGHNA and YSLEER. V lost 4 bases to trimming and J lost 7 bases; unmatched junction nucleotides: 12. DNA of the CDR3: TGCGCCAGCAGCCCGTCCGGACTAGCCCCTCCTAATGAGCAGTTCTTC. It yields the protein CASSPSGLAPPNEQFF.

This clone appeared a single time. V gene TRBV7-9 combines with J gene TRBJ2-3; 9 bases agree with TRBD1. Germline V gene sequence: CDR1 SEHNR, CDR2 FQNEAQ (reference sequence). V lost 3 bases to trimming and J lost 4 bases; unmatched junction nucleotides: 8. There are 16 residues in the CDR3. CDR3 residues: CASSFVEDRGSDTQYF. CDR3 in DNA: TGTGCCAGCAGCTTTGTGGAGGACAGGGGATCAGATACGCAGTATTTT.

The V gene is TRBV7-2, the J gene TRBJ2-7; TRBD1 matches at 10 bases. J gave up 6 bases and V 5 bases, and 10 bases lay outside the gene matches. The CDR3 runs to 15 residues. CDR1 is SGHTA, CDR2 FQGNSA, per germline. The CDR3 region is CASSGDGTGVSEQYF. CDR3 nucleotides: TGTGCCAGCAGCGGAGACGGGACAGGGGTTAGCGAGCAGTACTTC.

The V and J genes are TRBV4-1 and TRBJ1-5, with D perhaps TRBD1 (5 bases). V was trimmed by 3 bases and J by 2 bases, leaving 14 bases between them. The CDR3 covers 16 residues. Per the germline V gene, CDR1 is MGHRA and CDR2 is YSYEKL. The CDR3 here is CASSHPQGLGNQPQHF. CDR3 nucleotides: TGCGCCAGCAGCCATCCTCAGGGCCTTGGCAATCAGCCCCAGCATTTT.

This chain joins TRBV7-9 and TRBJ1-2, with 7 bases that match TRBD1. The germline gives CDR1 SEHNR, CDR2 FQNEAQ (reference sequence). The CDR3 has 15 residues. The V segment lost 1 base and the J segment 2 bases; nucleotides outside the gene matches: 4. CDR3 residues: CASSLGQGQNYGYTF. DNA of the CDR3: TGTGCCAGCAGCTTAGGACAGGGACAGAACTATGGCTACACCTTC.

This clone showed up just a few times. This rearrangement joins TRBV21-1 to TRBJ2-7; the table calls TRBD1, which could not be checked here. TRBV21-1 corresponds to a pseudogene. This CDR3 spans 16 amino acids. CDR3 in DNA: TGTGCCAGCAGCAAAAGGGGGACAGGGCTGGACTACGAGCAGTACTTC. Encoded protein: CASSKRGTGLDYEQYF.

The genes are TRBV28 and TRBJ2-4, with D possibly TRBD1 on 6 matching bases. V lost 4 bases to trimming and J lost 4 bases, with 14 bases between them. The CDR3 consists of 15 residues. Germline V CDR1 and CDR2: MDHEN, SYDVKM. The CDR3 DNA follows: TGTGCCAGCAGTTGGGTGGACAGCAATAAAAACATTCAGTACTTC. It is translated as CASSWVDSNKNIQYF. Combining the CDR3 with reference TRBV28 and TRBJ2-4 gives the whole variable domain DVKVTQSSRYLVKRTGEKVFLECVQDMDHENMFWYRQDPGLGLRLIYFSYDVKMKEKGDIPEGYSVSREKKERFSLILESASTNQTSMYLCASSWVDSNKNIQYFGAGTRLSVL.

V is TRBV6-1 and J is TRBJ2-1, with 8 nucleotides matching TRBD2. V was pared by 4 bases and J by 5 bases, with 7 bases of the junction left unmatched. The CDR3 is 15 residues long. Per germline, CDR1 MNHNS and CDR2 SASEGT. The CDR3 bases are TGTGCCAGCAGTGCGGGACTAGAGGGTAACAATGAGCAGTTCTTC. This sequence encodes CASSAGLEGNNEQFF.

The CDR3 here is CASSYQGLGGELFF. The CDR3 coding sequence is TGTGCCAGCAGTTATCAGGGGCTGGGCGGGGAGCTGTTTTTT. This rearrangement joins TRBV6-5 to TRBJ2-2; D might be TRBD1 (6 bases). The ends were cut back, 3 bases at V and 7 bases at J, with 12 bases in the middle. The CDR3 sequence is 14 residues long. Germline CDR1 MNHEY, CDR2 SVGAGI.

The chain links TRBV29-1 to TRBJ2-1; TRBD2 aligns across 7 bases. In germline, CDR1 is SQVTM, CDR2 ANQGSEA. The CDR3 sequence is 14 residues long. With V trimmed by 1 base and J by 2 bases, 2 bases remained unmatched. The DNA of the CDR3 is TGCAGCGTTGAAGGGGGGGGAACCTACAATGAGCAGTTCTTC. Protein: CSVEGGGTYNEQFF.

The rearrangement joins TRBV11-2 to TRBJ2-7; 10 nucleotides align to TRBD1. This CDR3 has 18 residues. The V gene end was trimmed by 5 bases and the J gene end by 2 bases; junction bases not matched to a gene: 15. Germline CDR1 reads SGHAT; CDR2 reads FQNNGV. The CDR3 spells CASSPIRRGTGDTYEQYF. CDR3 bases: TGTGCCAGCAGCCCAATTAGGAGGGGGACAGGGGACACCTACGAGCAGTACTTC.

This sequence joins TRBV6-5 and TRBJ2-2; weak D call: TRBD2 (6 bases). The CDR3 runs 15 residues. CDR1 and CDR2 (germline): MNHEY, SVGAGI. V lost 4 bases and J lost 4, with 13 bases in between. The CDR3 bases are TGTGCCAGCAGTTTCATGCCCGGGAGCACCGGGGAGCTGTTTTTT. Its translation is CASSFMPGSTGELFF.

The chain links TRBV6-5 to TRBJ2-6; a possible D gene is TRBD2 (5 bases). CDR3 length: 16 residues. Trimming took 4 bases from V and 0 from J, leaving 10 bases between them. The germline gives CDR1 MNHEY, CDR2 SVGAGI. In nucleotides, the CDR3 is TGTGCCAGCAGTTTTGCGGACTCCTCTGGGGCCAACGTCCTGACTTTC. It specifies CASSFADSSGANVLTF.

CDR3 sequence reads: CASTGEGGTNEKLFF. CDR3 DNA sequence: TGTGCCAGCACCGGGGAGGGAGGAACTAATGAAAAACTGTTTTTT. This rearrangement joins TRBV2 to TRBJ1-4; the D is unclear. In germline, CDR1 is SNHLY, CDR2 FYNNEI. This CDR3 is 15 amino acids long. Trimming left V 7 bases short and J 1 base short, with 13 bases between.

The rearrangement links TRBV19 to TRBJ1-5, with D possibly being TRBD1 (6 bases). V was trimmed by 6 bases and J by 0 bases, leaving 15 bases between them. This CDR3 comprises 16 residues. Germline CDR1 and CDR2: LNHDA and SQIVND (reference sequence). The CDR3 here is CASSQQGTYSNQPQHF. The CDR3 DNA reads TGTGCCAGTAGCCAACAGGGAACATATAGCAATCAGCCCCAGCATTTT.

V gene TRBV7-6 combines with J gene TRBJ2-7; 9 bases line up with TRBD2. V lost 4 bases, J lost 0 bases, and 7 bases stayed unmatched. The CDR3 runs to 16 residues. CDR1 SGHVS and CDR2 FNYEAQ come from the germline V gene. DNA for the CDR3: TGTGCCAGCAGCTCGGGCGGGAGGGCCCCCTCCTACGAGCAGTACTTC. Amino acids: CASSSGGRAPSYEQYF.

V is TRBV29-1 and J is TRBJ2-1, with TRBD2 matching 7 bases. CDR3 length equals 13 residues. V was pared by 6 bases and J by 10 bases, with 12 bases of the junction left unmatched. The germline V gene encodes CDR1 SQVTM and CDR2 ANQGSEA. DNA of the CDR3: TGCAGCGTGGGGGGAGGGGAGGACGGCGAGCAGTTCTTC. Protein product: CSVGGGEDGEQFF.

The rearrangement joins TRBV11-2 to TRBJ1-2, with 8 nucleotides matching TRBD1. The CDR3 has 13 amino acids. Trimming took 6 bases from V and 6 from J; bases not matched to a gene: 6. From germline, CDR1 is SGHAT and CDR2 FQNNGV. As DNA, the CDR3 is TGTGCCAGCAGAGTCACAGGGGGGGATGGCTACACCTTC. This sequence encodes CASRVTGGDGYTF.

The chain uses TRBV6-6 and TRBJ1-1, with D possibly TRBD1 on 6 matching bases. The length of the CDR3 is 14 residues. Trimming took 5 bases from V and 1 from J, leaving 11 bases between them. The germline gives CDR1 MNHNY, CDR2 SVGAGI (reference sequence). The CDR3 DNA reads TGTGCCAGCAGTCAACGGACAGAGAACACTGAAGCTTTCTTT. This gives the protein CASSQRTENTEAFF.